This T cell receptor (beta chain) is from a study of blood T cell repertoires in COVID-19. Study details: From T cells, B-cell-depleted T cells, or PBMCs came the material, which was cDNA or gDNA.

Self-reported history from a screening survey and questionnaire set each donor's cohort. Cohort 3 recovered donors had two negative PCRs, clearance, or symptom resolution. Per the germline V gene, CDR1 is SGHVS and CDR2 is FQNEAQ. There are 14 residues in the CDR3. V shed 1 base and J shed 4 bases, with 10 bases lying between them. Per the original methods: How many nucleated cells were present was estimated from reference gene primer amplification. The data were produced by immunoSEQ multiplex PCR, yet TCRdb's version contains in-frame clones alone and is incomplete. The D gene and trimming were derived from the DNA, and the V and J assignments and clone size from that table. The sample has about 220,000 clones; about four fifths are singletons.

This TCR was recovered from a woman in her sixties or seventies who had recovered from COVID-19. The gene calls are TRBV7-8 and TRBJ1-1; D call uncertain. The material sequenced was PBMCs or T cells enriched from blood (not recorded which). The CDR3 bases are TGTGCCAGCAGCTTAGAACGGACTAGCACTGAAGCTTTCTTT. Its protein is CASSLERTSTEAFF.